The source of this TCR beta chain is a study of identical twins. One entry per CDR3 protein, called by TCRdb with MiXCR from the 5' RACE reads. The sample holds approximately 1.8 million distinct CDR3 sequences; under 35% are singletons and the top ten take under 0.35%. This clonotype was counted at least ten times. V dropped 2 bases and J dropped 4 bases, with 5 bases sitting between them. This CDR3 has 12 residues. The specimen sequenced was cord blood. V and J are TRBV12-3 or TRBV12-4 and TRBJ2-5; D not certain. The source of this sequence is a newborn girl in good health. CDR3 amino acids: CASSLILETQYF. CDR3 in DNA: TGTGCCAGCAGTTTAATTTTAGAGACCCAGTACTTC.